This T cell receptor (beta chain) came from a study of sequential checkpoint blockade in melanoma. Whole-study context: Arm A got nivolumab then ipilimumab; arm B the reverse, 1:1. Both treatment sequences were followed by maintenance nivolumab.

Treatment indicated: randomized to nivolumab then ipilimumab (arm A) or the reverse (arm B). Patients had received no earlier DNA-damaging chemotherapy. Sorted cells were live CD3+CD8+, lacking CD19 and CD56, from PBMCs. Here immunoSEQ multiplex PCR was the method, and the copy in TCRdb shows in-frame clones only, minus some. The sample holds 20,000 to 25,000 clones; over 75% are singletons and the top ten take approximately 30%. Germline trimming cut 3 bases from V and 3 bases from J; bases unmatched to any gene: 2. The CDR3 is made up of 13 amino acids. Germline V CDR1 and CDR2: SGHTA, FQGNSA. The J gene is TRBJ2-7, the V gene TRBV7-2; TRBD1 matches 7 bases. This material consisted of CD8+ T cells sorted from blood (inferred from file names), taken from a patient given nivolumab and ipilimumab in sequence. The source of this sequence is a human donor with melanoma. The CDR3 bases are TGTGCCAGCAGCTTCGGGACAGACTACGAGCAGTACTTC. This translates into CASSFGTDYEQYF.